Given below is one T cell receptor (beta chain) in context. What it binds is unknown. Germline and junction disagree at one end, which may indicate a read error. The data were taken from a study of T cells in localized non-small cell lung cancer. Regarding the study as a whole: Uninvolved adjacent lung showed peak T cell clonality, exceeding tumor. The study detected a median around 57 of the top 100 tumor clones in adjacent lung. Heterogeneity remains possible because sequencing was limited to only one tumor region.

Method: immunoSEQ multiplex PCR; TCRdb's copy keeps in-frame clones and lacks some. The top ten clones hold about 6.7% of a sample with about 21,000 clones, around 90% of them seen once. The length of the CDR3 is 12 residues. Germline CDR1 and CDR2: GTSNPN and SVGIG (reference sequence). This clonotype originated in a male donor older than 55 with stage I squamous cell lung carcinoma. The chain couples TRBV30 to TRBJ2-7, with 9 bases identical to TRBD1. The sample consisted of peripheral blood, taken before any cancer treatment. CDR3 sequence: CAWSVLGDRATF. For the CDR3, the DNA is TGTGCCTGGAGTGTCCTTGGGGACAGGGCAACCTTC.